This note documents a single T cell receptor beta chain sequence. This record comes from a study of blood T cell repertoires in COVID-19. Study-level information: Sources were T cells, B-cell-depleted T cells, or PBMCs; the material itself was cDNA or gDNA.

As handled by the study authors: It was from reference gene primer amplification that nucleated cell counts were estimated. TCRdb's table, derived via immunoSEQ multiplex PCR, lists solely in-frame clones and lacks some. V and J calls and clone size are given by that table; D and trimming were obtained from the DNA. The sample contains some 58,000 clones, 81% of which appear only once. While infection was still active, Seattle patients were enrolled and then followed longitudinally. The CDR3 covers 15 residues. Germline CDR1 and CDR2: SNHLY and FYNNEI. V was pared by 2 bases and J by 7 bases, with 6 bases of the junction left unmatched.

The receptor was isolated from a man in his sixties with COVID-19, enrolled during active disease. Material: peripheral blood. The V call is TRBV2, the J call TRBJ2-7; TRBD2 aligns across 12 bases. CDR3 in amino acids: CASSETSGGTGEQYF. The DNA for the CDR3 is TGTGCCAGCAGTGAAACTAGCGGGGGGACGGGAGAGCAGTACTTC.